Shown below are 3 T cell receptor beta chains from a single sample sequenced in a study of CD8+ T cells in alopecia areata. RNA, once extracted, was reverse transcribed into cDNA for use as the sequencing template. Data came from immunoSEQ multiplex PCR; TCRdb stores just in-frame clones and leaves some out. The sample consists of about 250,000 clones, 67% of them appearing once. Source: CD4+ T cells sorted from blood, taken at week 0. Source of these receptors: a human donor with alopecia areata.

In this sample, this clone turned up a few times. The V and J genes are TRBV6-5 and TRBJ1-6; D remains unclear. V was clipped by 0 bases and J by 7 bases, with 13 bases between them. There are 16 residues in the CDR3. Per germline, CDR1 MNHEY and CDR2 SVGAGI. The CDR3 DNA follows: TGTGCCAGCAGTTACTCGGCGGAGGGTTGGAATTCACCCCTCCACTTT. This sequence encodes CASSYSAEGWNSPLHF.

The V call is TRBV30, the J call TRBJ1-2; tentative D call: TRBD1 (5 bases). V gave up 4 bases and J gave up 5 bases, with 14 bases separating them. The CDR3 length is 13 residues. Germline values: CDR1 GTSNPN, CDR2 SVGIG (reference sequence). Here the CDR3 DNA reads TGTGCCTGGACCCCGCCAGGGCGGTATGGCTACACCTTC. Amino acids: CAWTPPGRYGYTF.

J is TRBJ2-1 and V is TRBV5-1; no definite D call. The CDR3 has 12 residues. CDR1 is SGHRS, CDR2 YFSETQ, per germline. Trimming removed 0 bases from V and 8 bases from J, with 6 bases in between. The CDR3 loop reads CASSLEFYEQFF. The CDR3 DNA follows: TGCGCCAGCAGCTTGGAATTTTATGAGCAGTTCTTC.